These T cell receptor beta chains were read from a single sample in a study of T cell responses to AZD1222 COVID-19 vaccine. Assay: immunoSEQ multiplex PCR; the TCRdb copy retains only in-frame clones and omits some. The sample has approximately 110,000 clones, roughly nine tenths seen once; the top ten hold 4.2%. The sequenced sample was peripheral blood, obtained on day 0 of AZD1222 vaccination. These receptors all stem from an adult in good health. The CDR3 runs from the conserved cysteine through the conserved F or W. The D gene is left open where the match is weak. Size values are once, few and many counts, or a class for expanded clones, and some rows have none.

V	size	length	J	D	DNA	CDR3
TRBV3-1/TRBV3-2	NA	13	TRBJ2-7	NA	TGTGCCAGCAGCCCCGGGACGGATTTTGGGCAGTACTTC	CASSPGTDFGQYF
TRBV15	NA	13	TRBJ1-2	NA	TGTGCCACCAGCCCCCCGGGACCGGCAGGCTACACCTTC	CATSPPGPAGYTF
TRBV3-1/TRBV3-2	NA	13	TRBJ1-2	NA	TGTGCCAGCAGCCAAGCCGGAAACTATGGCTACACCTTC	CASSQAGNYGYTF
TRBV7-9	NA	13	TRBJ2-3	NA	TGTGCCAGCAGCTTAGACGTCCCAGATACGCAGTATTTT	CASSLDVPDTQYF
TRBV28	NA	15	TRBJ2-5	TRBD2	TGTGCCAGCAGTTTCGGCGGGAGAGGTGGAGAGACCCAGTACTTC	CASSFGGRGGETQYF
TRBV18	NA	14	TRBJ1-4	TRBD1	TGTGCCAGCTCATCGGCCAGGGGGGAGGAAAAACTGTTTTTT	CASSSARGEEKLFF
TRBV6-2/TRBV6-3	NA	15	TRBJ2-1	NA	TGTGCCAGCAGTTGGAGCAGGGGGGCGTACAATGAGCAGTTCTTC	CASSWSRGAYNEQFF
TRBV19	NA	15	TRBJ2-1	NA	TGTGCCAGTATGCGGGGCGGTAGCTCCTACAATGAGCAGTTCTTC	CASMRGGSSYNEQFF
TRBV7-8	NA	13	TRBJ2-5	NA	TGTGCCAGCAGCTTAGCAACCAAAGAGACCCAGTACTTC	CASSLATKETQYF
TRBV6-2/TRBV6-3	NA	13	TRBJ1-2	NA	TGTGCCAGCAGTTCTCAGACCGGGCGCGGCTACACCTTC	CASSSQTGRGYTF
TRBV25-1	NA	14	TRBJ1-4	NA	TGTGCCAGCAGTGAATATACCGGTAATGAAAAACTGTTTTTT	CASSEYTGNEKLFF
TRBV6-5	few	13	TRBJ1-1	NA	TGTGCCAGCAGTTATAGGATGAACGCTGAAGCTTTCTTT	CASSYRMNAEAFF
TRBV27	few	12	TRBJ1-2	NA	TGTGCCAGCAGTCCCCCCATGGGGGGCTACACCTTC	CASSPPMGGYTF
TRBV6-5	NA	13	TRBJ1-2	NA	TGTGCCAGCGGGGGGGTTGCTAACTATGGCTACACCTTC	CASGGVANYGYTF
TRBV6-5	NA	15	TRBJ1-5	TRBD1	TGTGCCAGCAACACCCGAACAGGGGGCAATCAGCCCCAGCATTTT	CASNTRTGGNQPQHF
TRBV28	NA	14	TRBJ1-2	NA	TGTGCCAGCAGTTTCGGCGAGGGAAACTATGGCTACACCTTC	CASSFGEGNYGYTF
TRBV24-1	NA	13	TRBJ2-3	NA	TGTGCCACTTCAGCGGGTAAAACAGATACGCAGTATTTT	CATSAGKTDTQYF
TRBV7-9	once	14	TRBJ2-3	NA	TGTGCCAGCAGCCCCACCAGGGGAACAGATACGCAGTATTTT	CASSPTRGTDTQYF
TRBV28	NA	13	TRBJ1-3	NA	TGTGCCAGCAAACCTAGCCACAGGGCTCCTGAGGATTTT	CASKPSHRAPEDF
TRBV21-1	NA	16	TRBJ1-1	NA	TGTGCCAGCAGCAAAGGAACAGGGGGCCCGGGTTTAAAAGCTTTCTTT	CASSKGTGGPGLKAFF
TRBV18	NA	13	TRBJ2-5	TRBD1	TGTGCCAGCTCACCGGGACAGCAAGAGACCCAGTACTTC	CASSPGQQETQYF
TRBV19	NA	16	TRBJ1-5	NA	TGTGCCAGTACCGAGAGGGGCGGCTATAGCAATCAGCCCCAGCATTTT	CASTERGGYSNQPQHF
TRBV12-3/TRBV12-4	NA	12	TRBJ1-1	NA	TGTGCCAGCAGCCCTCTGAACACTGAAGCTTTCTTT	CASSPLNTEAFF
TRBV7-9	NA	16	TRBJ1-4	TRBD1	TGTGCCAGCAGCCTCCTTCCCGGGACAGGGGTTGAAAAACTGTTTTTT	CASSLLPGTGVEKLFF
TRBV7-2	NA	14	TRBJ2-3	NA	TGTGCCAGCAGCTTACCGCAGGGCACAGATACGCAGTATTTT	CASSLPQGTDTQYF
TRBV5-1	NA	16	TRBJ1-1	NA	TGCGCCAGCAGCTTGGCTGGGGGTACCGAGAACACTGAAGCTTTCTTT	CASSLAGGTENTEAFF
TRBV6-5	NA	14	TRBJ1-2	NA	TGTGCCAGCAGTTACAGGGAAATAAACTATGGCTACACCTTC	CASSYREINYGYTF
TRBV12-5	NA	13	TRBJ2-5	NA	TGTGCTAGTCGGGGGAGGGGGCAAGAGACCCAGTACTTC	CASRGRGQETQYF
TRBV28	NA	11	TRBJ2-7	NA	TGTGCCAGCAGTGACAACTACGAGCAGTACTTC	CASSDNYEQYF
TRBV3-1/TRBV3-2	NA	18	TRBJ2-5	NA	TGTGCCAGCAGCCAAGATAAGATATGGCAGATGAAGAAAGAGACCCAGTACTTC	CASSQDKIWQMKKETQYF
TRBV10-2	NA	13	TRBJ1-5	NA	TGCGCCAGCAGTGAAGCCCTCCATCAGCCCCAGCATTTT	CASSEALHQPQHF
TRBV30	NA	12	TRBJ1-2	TRBD1	TGTGCCTGGATCGCGACAGGGGGTGGCTACACCTTC	CAWIATGGGYTF
TRBV18	NA	14	TRBJ2-3	NA	TGTGCCAGCTCACCAATGGGCCTCACAGATACGCAGTATTTT	CASSPMGLTDTQYF